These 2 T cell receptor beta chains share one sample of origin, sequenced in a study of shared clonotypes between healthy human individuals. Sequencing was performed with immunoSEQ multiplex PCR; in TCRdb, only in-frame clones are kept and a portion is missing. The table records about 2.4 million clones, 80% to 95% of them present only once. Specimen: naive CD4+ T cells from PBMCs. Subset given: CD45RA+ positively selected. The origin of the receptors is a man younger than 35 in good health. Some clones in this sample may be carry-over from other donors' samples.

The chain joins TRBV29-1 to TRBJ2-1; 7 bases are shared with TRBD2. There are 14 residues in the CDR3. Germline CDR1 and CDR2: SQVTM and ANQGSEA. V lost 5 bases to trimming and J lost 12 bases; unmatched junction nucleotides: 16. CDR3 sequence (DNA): TGCAGCGTTCGAGAGAGGGAGGGCCGACACGTGCAGTTCTTC. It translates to CSVREREGRHVQFF.

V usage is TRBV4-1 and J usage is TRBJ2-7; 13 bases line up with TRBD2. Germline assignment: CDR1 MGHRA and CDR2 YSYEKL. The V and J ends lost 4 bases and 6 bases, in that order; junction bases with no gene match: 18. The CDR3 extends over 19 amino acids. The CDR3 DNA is TGCGCCAGCAGCCTAGAAAGACAACTAGCGGGAGGGCCTCCTCGCGAGCAGTACTTC. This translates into CASSLERQLAGGPPREQYF.